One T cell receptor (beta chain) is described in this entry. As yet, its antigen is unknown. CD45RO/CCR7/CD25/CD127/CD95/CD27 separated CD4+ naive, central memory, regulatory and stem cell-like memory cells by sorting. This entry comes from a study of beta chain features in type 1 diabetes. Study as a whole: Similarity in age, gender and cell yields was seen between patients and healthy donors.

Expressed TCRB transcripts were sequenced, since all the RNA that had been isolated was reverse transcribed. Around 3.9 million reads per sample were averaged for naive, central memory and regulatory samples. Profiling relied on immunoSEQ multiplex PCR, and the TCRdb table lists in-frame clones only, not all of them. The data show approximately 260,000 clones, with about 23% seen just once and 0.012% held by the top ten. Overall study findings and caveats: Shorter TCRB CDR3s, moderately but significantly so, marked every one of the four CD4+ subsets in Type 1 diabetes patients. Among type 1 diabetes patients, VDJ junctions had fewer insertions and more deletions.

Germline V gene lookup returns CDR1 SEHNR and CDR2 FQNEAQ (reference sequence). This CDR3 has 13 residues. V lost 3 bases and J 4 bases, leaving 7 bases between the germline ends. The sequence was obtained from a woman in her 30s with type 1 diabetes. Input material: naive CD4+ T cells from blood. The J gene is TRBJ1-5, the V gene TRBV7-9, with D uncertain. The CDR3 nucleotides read TGTGCCAGCAGCTTGTCGGTTAATCAGCCCCAGCATTTT. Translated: CASSLSVNQPQHF. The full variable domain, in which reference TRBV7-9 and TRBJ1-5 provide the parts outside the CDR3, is DTGVSQNPRHKITKRGQNVTFRCDPISEHNRLYWYRQTLGQGPEFLTYFQNEAQLEKSRLLSDRFSAERPKGSFSTLEIQRTEQGDSAMYLCASSLSVNQPQHFGDGTRLSIL.